This TCR beta chain was found in a study of response to subunit inactivated influenza vaccine. The study's findings and limits: The study's authors posited that every seasonal influenza vaccination enlists few new T cells.

The V end was cut by 4 bases, the J end by 3 bases, with 16 bases between. The CDR3 has 15 residues. The V gene's germline CDR1 is SGHRS and CDR2 YFSETQ. TCRdb recomputed calls from the RT-PCR reads with MiXCR, one row per CDR3 protein. The data contain about 500,000 distinct CDR3 sequences, more than 15% of them singletons. Comments on this clonotype: The antigen remains undetermined.

The chain is built from TRBV5-1 and TRBJ1-1; D might be TRBD1 (6 bases). Sequencing was performed on CD4+ T cells sorted from PBMCs, taken less than 30 months after vaccination. This sequence originates from a man aged 50 to 69 who received an inactivated influenza vaccine. CDR3 protein: CASSPTGPGDTEAFF. The CDR3 DNA reads as TGCGCCAGCAGCCCGACAGGTCCTGGGGACACTGAAGCTTTCTTT.